The 19 T cell receptor beta chains below all came from one sample that was sequenced in a study of tissue T cells after allogeneic stem cell transplantation. The time point was: mouse harvest day 14 after allogeneic transplant. Tail vein injection delivered 10^7 T-cell-depleted bone marrow cells and 10^6 splenic CD5+ T cells. Profiling relied on immunoSEQ multiplex PCR, and the TCRdb table lists in-frame clones only, not all of them. The sample shows 4,500 or so clones, over 40% of them seen only once. Sequencing used lymph node tissue. These receptors all come from a female BALB/c mouse given C57BL/6 T cells with graft-versus-host disease after an allogeneic hematopoietic cell transplant.

A note on this clone: Relative to the germline gene, one junction end is altered; a read error may explain this. Genes here carry mouse names. The read falls 1 residue short of the CDR3 end, and the missing part is taken from the germline J gene. The sample contains more than one DNA sequence encoding this CDR3. The chain joins TRBV4 to TRBJ1-5; D is unclear. This CDR3 is built from 13 residues. CDR1 and CDR2 from the germline V gene are LGHDT and YNNKQL (reference sequence). CDR3 DNA, as far as it was read: TGTGCCCGCAGCTCAACCGTCAACCAGGCTCCGCTT. Protein: CARSSTVNQAPL. The entire CDR3 protein reads CARSSTVNQAPLF.

On this clone itself: Gene labels here are mouse ones. The CDR3 region is CASSLLGGAETLYF. CDR3 DNA (partial): TGTGCCAGCAGTTTATTGGGGGGTGCAGAAACGCTGTAT. The chain employs TRBV15 and TRBJ2-3; D might be TRBD2 (6 bases). The read is 1 residue too short to cover the CDR3 end, so that end is filled in from the germline J gene. Germline V gene data show CDR1 as SGHND and CDR2 as FRSKSL. V lost 2 bases, J lost 1 base, and 7 bases lay in between. The CDR3 is made up of 14 amino acids.

This clone counts as medium-sized. The gene names given are mouse names. Read data end 1 residue before the CDR3 end; the end is taken from the germline J gene. The V and J genes are TRBV2 and TRBJ2-7; D is possibly TRBD2 (7 bases). The CDR3 is made up of 16 amino acids. Germline V gives CDR1 LGHNA, CDR2 YSYQKL. The V end was cut by 0 bases, the J end by 0 bases, with 12 bases between. CDR3 loop: CASSQERGASSYEQYF. CDR3 DNA (partial): TGTGCCAGCAGCCAAGAGAGGGGGGCAAGCTCCTATGAACAGTAC.

In the case of this clone: Any gene name here is a mouse gene name. CDR3 residues: CASSSTSETLYF. The CDR3 bases that were read are TGTGCCAGCAGCTCGACATCAGAAACGCTGTAT. The chain uses TRBV3 and TRBJ2-3; D ambiguous. The read stops 1 residue short of the end of the CDR3; the missing end is completed from the germline J gene. This CDR3 has 12 amino acids. The ends were cut back, 4 bases at V and 4 bases at J, with 6 bases in the middle. Germline CDR1 reads SNHLY; CDR2 reads FYNGKV (reference sequence).

This clone is labeled as medium-sized. The gene names given are mouse names. The CDR3 end is not reached by the read, which stops 1 residue before it; the germline J gene fills it in. The rearrangement joins TRBV29 to TRBJ2-1; 8 bases fit TRBD2. J gave up 4 bases and V 3 bases, and 2 bases lay outside the gene matches. Germline V lookup: CDR1 MSHET, CDR2 SYDVDS. This CDR3 is 14 amino acids long. The chain's CDR3 is CASSFLGGYAEQFF. The covered CDR3 bases are TGTGCTAGCAGTTTTCTGGGGGGTTATGCTGAGCAGTTC.

In its sample, this clone ranks as medium-sized (0.01 to 0.1%). Gene labels here are mouse ones. The CDR3 is cut off 1 residue early in the read; its end comes from the germline J gene. V is TRBV26 and J is TRBJ2-7; the D gene is possibly TRBD1 (6 bases). The CDR3 runs 14 residues. V lost 2 bases and J lost 0, with 8 bases in between. CDR1 KGHPV and CDR2 FQNQEV come from the germline V gene (reference sequence). CDR3: CASSLTGSSYEQYF. The covered CDR3 bases are TGTGCCAGCAGTCTGACAGGGAGCTCCTATGAACAGTAC.

On this clone itself: Mouse names are used for the genes. The read is 1 residue too short to cover the CDR3 end, so that end is filled in from the germline J gene. V gene TRBV20 combines with J gene TRBJ2-4, with TRBD2 identical over 8 bases. This CDR3 region has 14 residues. With V trimmed by 0 bases and J by 8 bases, 7 bases remained unmatched. The germline V gene has CDR1 GFQATS and CDR2 STVNSAI. This chain's CDR3 is CGARDWGGAATLYF. The covered CDR3 bases are TGTGGTGCTAGGGATTGGGGGGGGGCGGCCACCTTGTAC.

For this clone: Genes here carry mouse names. CDR3 residues: CASSLLTGISNERLFF. The DNA read from the CDR3 is TGTGCCAGCAGTCTCCTGACAGGAATTTCCAACGAAAGATTATTT. The J gene is TRBJ1-4, the V gene TRBV26, with a possible D match to TRBD1 (6 bases). Read coverage stops 1 residue before the CDR3 terminus; the germline J gene supplies the remainder. Trimming pared 3 bases from V and 0 bases from J, leaving 11 bases between. This CDR3 region has 16 residues. CDR1 and CDR2 (germline): KGHPV, FQNQEV (reference sequence).

This clone is medium-sized by share. Gene names are the mouse ones. From the germline J gene comes the end of the CDR3, since the read stops 1 residue before it. The rearrangement joins TRBV1 to TRBJ2-7, with D tentatively TRBD2 (7 bases). The CDR3 spans 14 residues. Germline-derived CDR1 and CDR2 are NSQYPW and LRSPGD (reference sequence). V was clipped by 0 bases and J by 6 bases, with 12 bases between them. The CDR3 protein is CTCSADRGGVEQYF. CDR3 DNA (partial): TGCACCTGCAGTGCAGATCGAGGGGGGGTTGAACAGTAC.

As concerns this clone: Genes and germline are mouse. Coverage ceases 1 residue before the CDR3 finishes, and the germline J gene fills in the end. Other DNA sequences in this sample translate to the same CDR3. The V and J genes are TRBV26 and TRBJ1-1, with D tentatively TRBD1 (6 bases). Germline V gene data show CDR1 as KGHPV and CDR2 as FQNQEV (reference sequence). The CDR3 spans 13 residues. V lost 2 bases to trimming and J lost 4 bases, with 8 bases between them. Incomplete CDR3 DNA: TGTGCCAGCAGTCTGAGGGGGAGCACAGAAGTCTTC. Encoded protein: CASSLRGSTEVF. The CDR3 in full is CASSLRGSTEVFF.

Comments on this clone: Germline and genes here are mouse. The CDR3 end falls 1 residue outside the read, so it is completed with the germline J gene. This chain uses TRBV1 with TRBJ2-5, with unresolved D. Germline CDR1 and CDR2: NSQYPW and LRSPGD (reference sequence). The CDR3 is made up of 14 amino acids. Trimming stripped 0 bases from V and 2 bases from J, with 6 bases between. CDR3 DNA (partial): TGCACCTGCAGTGCAGACCTGGTCCAAGACACCCAGTAC. Translation gives CTCSADLVQDTQY. The full-length CDR3 reads as CTCSADLVQDTQYF.

This clone was seen a few times. Gene names refer to mouse genes. Read sequence stops 1 residue before the CDR3 end, and the germline J gene provides the missing end. This chain uses TRBV1 with TRBJ1-4; TRBD1 matches 9 bases. The germline gives CDR1 NSQYPW, CDR2 LRSPGD (reference sequence). The CDR3 contains 17 residues. The V and J ends lost 3 bases and 3 bases, in that order; junction bases with no gene match: 8. Here the CDR3 reads CTCSAPGQGLTNERLFF. The CDR3 DNA, read in part, is TGCACCTGCAGTGCCCCGGGACAGGGTTTGACCAACGAAAGATTATTT.

On this clone itself: The gene names given are mouse names. The read comes to an end 1 residue before the CDR3 does, leaving the germline J gene to fill in the end. This chain joins TRBV26 and TRBJ2-7; no firm D call. V was cut by 3 bases and J by 3 bases, with 6 bases left in between. The CDR3 spans 12 residues. Looked up from germline, CDR1 is KGHPV and CDR2 is FQNQEV (reference sequence). The chain's CDR3 is CASSLTIYEQYF. The DNA read from the CDR3 is TGTGCCAGCAGTCTCACAATCTATGAACAGTAC.

This clone rates as large. Gene names are the mouse ones. Read sequence stops 1 residue before the CDR3 end, and the germline J gene provides the missing end. V and J are TRBV3 and TRBJ2-1; 11 nucleotides agree with TRBD2. This CDR3 has 15 amino acids. With 3 bases clipped from V and 5 bases from J, the junction kept 3 bases outside the gene matches. The V gene's germline CDR1 is SNHLY and CDR2 FYNGKV (reference sequence). The CDR3 is CASSFTGGAHAEQFF. The CDR3 bases that were read are TGTGCCAGCAGCTTTACTGGGGGGGCGCATGCTGAGCAGTTC.

Points on this clone: Gene names denote mouse genes. Read sequence stops 1 residue before the CDR3 end, and the germline J gene provides the missing end. This rearrangement joins TRBV1 to TRBJ1-5, with D possibly TRBD1 on 5 matching bases. The germline V gene encodes CDR1 NSQYPW and CDR2 LRSPGD (reference sequence). Between the trimmed V and J ends, which lost 1 base and 0 bases, there was a span of 7 bases. This CDR3 has 15 amino acids. CDR3 loop: CTCSAGGYNNQAPLF. The sequenced CDR3 bases are TGCACCTGCAGTGCAGGGGGCTATAACAACCAGGCTCCGCTT.

Concerning this clone itself: Genes and germline come from the mouse. The CDR3 goes on 1 residue after the read ends, and that part is filled in from the germline J gene. This chain connects TRBV15 to TRBJ2-1; D assignment may be TRBD1 or TRBD2 (6 bases each). Trimming stripped 6 bases from V and 6 bases from J, with 12 bases between. The CDR3 has 13 amino acids. Germline V lookup: CDR1 SGHND, CDR2 FRSKSL. This CDR3 is CASSLGGGAEQFF. The part of the CDR3 DNA that was read is TGTGCCAGCAGCCTCGGGGGCGGTGCTGAGCAGTTC.

Only a few counts were recorded for this clone. Gene labels here are mouse ones. The read is 1 residue too short to cover the CDR3 end, so that end is filled in from the germline J gene. V usage is TRBV26 and J usage is TRBJ1-2; D possibly corresponds to TRBD1 (5 bases). Trimming removed 7 bases from V and 4 bases from J, with 13 bases in between. The length of the CDR3 is 13 residues. The germline V gene encodes CDR1 KGHPV and CDR2 FQNQEV (reference sequence). Here the CDR3 reads CASNPTVRSDYTF. CDR3 DNA (partial): TGTGCCAGCAACCCGACAGTCCGCTCCGACTACACC.

A word on this clone: The genes and germline here are from mouse. The CDR3: CASGGGSQNTLYF. CDR3 DNA (partial): TGTGCCAGCGGTGGTGGTAGTCAAAACACCTTGTAC. The chain recombines TRBV13-2 with TRBJ2-4; D gene ambiguous. The CDR3 is cut off 1 residue early in the read; its end comes from the germline J gene. V lost 3 bases and J lost 0, with 5 bases in between. This CDR3 comprises 13 residues. The germline gives CDR1 NNHNN, CDR2 SYGAGS (reference sequence).

There are a few counts of this clone. Gene names denote mouse genes. With the read ending 1 residue before the CDR3 end, the germline J gene is used to fill in that end. This chain joins TRBV26 and TRBJ2-7; 8 bases align to TRBD2. Germline assignment: CDR1 KGHPV and CDR2 FQNQEV (reference sequence). V trimming: 1 base; J trimming: 4 bases; junction bases outside the gene matches: 6. CDR3 length: 15 residues. The part of the CDR3 DNA that was read is TGTGCCAGCAGTCTGTGGGCTGGGGGGTCTTATGAACAGTAC. As protein: CASSLWAGGSYEQY. The whole CDR3 protein is CASSLWAGGSYEQYF.